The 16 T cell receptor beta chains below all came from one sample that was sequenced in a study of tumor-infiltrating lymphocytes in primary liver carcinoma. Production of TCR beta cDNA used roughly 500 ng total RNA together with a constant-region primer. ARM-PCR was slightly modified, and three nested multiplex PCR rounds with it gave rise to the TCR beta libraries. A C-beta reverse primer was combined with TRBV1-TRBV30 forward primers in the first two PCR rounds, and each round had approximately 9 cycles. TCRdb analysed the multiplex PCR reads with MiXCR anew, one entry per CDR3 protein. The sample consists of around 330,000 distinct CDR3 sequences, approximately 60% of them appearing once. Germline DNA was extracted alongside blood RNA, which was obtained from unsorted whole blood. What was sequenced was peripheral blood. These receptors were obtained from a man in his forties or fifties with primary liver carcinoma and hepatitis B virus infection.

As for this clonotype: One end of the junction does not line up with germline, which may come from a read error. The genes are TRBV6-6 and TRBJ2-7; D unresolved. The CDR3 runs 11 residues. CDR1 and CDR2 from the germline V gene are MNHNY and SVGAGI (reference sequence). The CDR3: CASSLSHERYF. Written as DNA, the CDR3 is TGTGCCAGCAGTTTGTCCCACGAGCGGTACTTC.

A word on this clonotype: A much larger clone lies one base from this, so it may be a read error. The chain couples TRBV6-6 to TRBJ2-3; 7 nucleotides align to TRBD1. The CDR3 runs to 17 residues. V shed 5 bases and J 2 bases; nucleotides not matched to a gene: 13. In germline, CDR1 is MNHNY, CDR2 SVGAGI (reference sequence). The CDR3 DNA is TGTGCCAGCAGTACCGGGACAGTAAGCATCAACACAGATACGCAGTATTTT. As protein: CASSTGTVSINTDTQYF.

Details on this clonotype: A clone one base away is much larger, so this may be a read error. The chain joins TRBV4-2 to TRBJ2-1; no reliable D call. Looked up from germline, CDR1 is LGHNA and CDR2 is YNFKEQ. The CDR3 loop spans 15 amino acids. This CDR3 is CVSSQEASPYNEQFF. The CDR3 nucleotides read TGTGTCAGCAGCCAAGAGGCCAGCCCCTACAATGAGCAGTTCTTC.

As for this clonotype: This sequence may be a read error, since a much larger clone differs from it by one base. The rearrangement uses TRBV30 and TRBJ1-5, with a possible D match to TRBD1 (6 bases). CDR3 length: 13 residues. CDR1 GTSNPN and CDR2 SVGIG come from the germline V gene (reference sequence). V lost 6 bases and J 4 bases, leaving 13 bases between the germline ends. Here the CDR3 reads CACGNRENQPQHF. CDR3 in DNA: TGTGCCTGTGGAAACAGGGAAAATCAGCCCCAGCATTTT.

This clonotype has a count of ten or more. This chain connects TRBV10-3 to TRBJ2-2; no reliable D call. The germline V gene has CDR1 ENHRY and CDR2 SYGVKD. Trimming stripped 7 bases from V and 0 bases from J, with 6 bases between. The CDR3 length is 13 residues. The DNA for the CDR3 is TGTGCCATCAATGTTCCGAACACCGGGGAGCTGTTTTTT. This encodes CAINVPNTGELFF.

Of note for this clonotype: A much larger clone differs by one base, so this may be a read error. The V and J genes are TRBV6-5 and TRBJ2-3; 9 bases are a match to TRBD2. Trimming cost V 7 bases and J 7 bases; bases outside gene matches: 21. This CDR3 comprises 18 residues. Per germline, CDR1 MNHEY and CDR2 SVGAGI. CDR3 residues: CASTTKRTAGGPPNTQYF. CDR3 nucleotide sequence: TGTGCCAGCACTACCAAGAGGACGGCGGGAGGGCCTCCAAATACGCAGTATTTT.

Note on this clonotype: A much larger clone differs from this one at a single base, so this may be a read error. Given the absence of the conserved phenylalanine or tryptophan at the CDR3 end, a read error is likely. The CDR3 protein is CSVSSENTGELFY. The DNA of the CDR3 is TGCAGCGTCTCTAGCGAGAACACCGGGGAGCTGTTTTAT. The rearrangement links TRBV29-1 to TRBJ2-2; D may be TRBD2 (6 bases). The CDR3 has 13 amino acids. The germline CDR1 and CDR2 sequences are SQVTM and ANQGSEA. V lost 6 bases to trimming and J lost 1 base, with 9 bases between them.

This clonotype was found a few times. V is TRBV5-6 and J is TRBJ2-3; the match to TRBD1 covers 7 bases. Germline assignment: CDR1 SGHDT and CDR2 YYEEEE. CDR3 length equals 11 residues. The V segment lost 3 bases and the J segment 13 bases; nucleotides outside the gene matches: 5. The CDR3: CASSSETGEYF. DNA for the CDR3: TGTGCCAGCAGCTCAGAAACAGGGGAGTATTTT.

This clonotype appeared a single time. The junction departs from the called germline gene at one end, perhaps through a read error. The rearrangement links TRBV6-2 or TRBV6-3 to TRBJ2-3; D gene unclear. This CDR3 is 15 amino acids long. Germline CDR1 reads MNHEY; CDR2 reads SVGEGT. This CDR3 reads CASSYPAGSTDTRYF. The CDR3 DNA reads TGTGCCAGCAGTTACCCGGCAGGTAGCACAGATACGCGGTATTTT.

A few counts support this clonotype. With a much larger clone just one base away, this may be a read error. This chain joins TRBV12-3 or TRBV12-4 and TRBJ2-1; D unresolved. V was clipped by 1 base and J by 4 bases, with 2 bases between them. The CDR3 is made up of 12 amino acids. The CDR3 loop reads CASSLVYNEQFF. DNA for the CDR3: TGTGCCAGCAGTTTAGTGTACAATGAGCAGTTCTTC.

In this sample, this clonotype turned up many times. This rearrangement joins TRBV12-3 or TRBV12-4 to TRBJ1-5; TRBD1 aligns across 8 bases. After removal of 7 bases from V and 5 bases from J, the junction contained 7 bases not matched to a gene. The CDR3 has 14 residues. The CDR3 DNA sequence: TGTGCCAGCATCCAGACAGGGGCATATCAGCCCCAGCATTTT. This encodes CASIQTGAYQPQHF.

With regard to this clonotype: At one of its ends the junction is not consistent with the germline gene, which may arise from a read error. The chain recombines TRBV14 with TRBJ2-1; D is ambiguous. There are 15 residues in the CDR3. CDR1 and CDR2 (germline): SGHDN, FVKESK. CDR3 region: CASGQPGSSYNEQFF. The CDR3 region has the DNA TGTGCCAGCGGCCAACCAGGTAGCTCCTACAATGAGCAGTTCTTC.

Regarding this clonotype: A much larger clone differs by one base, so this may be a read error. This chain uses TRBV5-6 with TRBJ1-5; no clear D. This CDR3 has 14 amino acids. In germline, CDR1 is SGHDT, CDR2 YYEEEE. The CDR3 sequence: CAGSLAQSNQPQHF. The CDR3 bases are TGTGCCGGCAGCTTGGCTCAGAGCAATCAGCCCCAGCATTTT. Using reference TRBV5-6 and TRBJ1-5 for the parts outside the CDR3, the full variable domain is DAGVTQSPTHLIKTRGQQVTLRCSPKSGHDTVSWYQQALGQGPQFIFQYYEEEERQRGNFPDRFSGHQFPNYSSELNVNALLLGDSALYLCAGSLAQSNQPQHFGDGTRLSIL.

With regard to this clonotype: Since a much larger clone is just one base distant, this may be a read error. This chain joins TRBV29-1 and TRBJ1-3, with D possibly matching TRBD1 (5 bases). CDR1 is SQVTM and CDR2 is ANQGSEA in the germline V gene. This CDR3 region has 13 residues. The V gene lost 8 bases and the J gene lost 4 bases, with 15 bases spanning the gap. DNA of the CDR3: TGCAGCATTGCAGACAGCGTGGGAAACACCATATATTTT. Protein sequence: CSIADSVGNTIYF.

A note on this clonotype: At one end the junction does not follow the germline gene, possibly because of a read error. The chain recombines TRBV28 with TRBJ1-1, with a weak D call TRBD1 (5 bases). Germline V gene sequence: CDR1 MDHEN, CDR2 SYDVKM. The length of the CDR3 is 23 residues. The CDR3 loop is CASSPLFMDMRLVNRQLNAEAFF. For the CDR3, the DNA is TGTGCCAGCAGTCCACTTTTTATGGACATGAGACTAGTAAACAGGCAACTGAACGCTGAAGCTTTCTTT.

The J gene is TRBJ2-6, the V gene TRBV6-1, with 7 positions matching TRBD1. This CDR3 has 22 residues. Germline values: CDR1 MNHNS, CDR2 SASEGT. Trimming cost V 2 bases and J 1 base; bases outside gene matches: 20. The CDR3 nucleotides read TGTGCCAGCAGTGAACTTTCGAGGTCCTTTGACAGGGTCAGATCTGGGGCCAACGTCCTGACTTTC. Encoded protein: CASSELSRSFDRVRSGANVLTF.